The present T cell receptor (beta chain) was sequenced within a study of CD8+ T cells in alopecia areata. Study summary: Scoring of treated patients' severity used the percentage of affected scalp area. Study findings and constraints: Although TCR sharing was seen in mice, sharing across patients was less clear, possibly for HLA-related reasons.

Treatment noted: oral pan-JAK inhibitor, 5-10 mg twice daily. The trim removed 7 bases at V and 3 bases at J, leaving 6 bases unmatched. The CDR3 is 14 amino acids. CDR1 and CDR2 from the germline V gene are ENHRY and SYGVKD. This clone was detected only a few times. Its target is not known. TCR sequencing used cDNA made by reverse transcription of extracted RNA. Produced via immunoSEQ multiplex PCR; TCRdb's table is partial and in-frame only. The data contain roughly 180,000 clones, about 51% of them singletons. The material was CD8+ T cells sorted from blood, obtained at roughly week 52, from a patient treated with tofacitinib. This receptor was taken from a human donor with alopecia areata. The chain recombines TRBV10-3 with TRBJ2-1, with TRBD1 matching 7 bases. CDR3 DNA sequence: TGTGCCATCACCGTTGACAGGGACTACAATGAGCAGTTCTTC. This codes for CAITVDRDYNEQFF.